The rows below give T cell receptor beta chains drawn from one sample of a study of T cells after yellow fever vaccination. Using its own MiXCR run on the 5' RACE reads, TCRdb lists one record per CDR3 protein. The table records a few hundred thousand distinct CDR3 sequences, under 3.5% of them present only once. Sequences were derived from CD4+ T cells sorted from PBMCs, sampled 10 days after the yellow fever booster vaccination. All receptors come from a man between 18 and 29 years old who received the YFV17D yellow fever vaccine. CDR3s include the opening cysteine and the closing phenylalanine or tryptophan. A D gene is named only where the DNA matches it firmly. Expanded clones are given a class, and other clones once, few, many or no size at all.

D gene: TRBD1
J gene: TRBJ2-2
V gene: TRBV18
clone size: NA
CDR3 DNA: TGTGCCAGCTCACCCTGGACAGGGGGCAATACCGGGGAGCTGTTTTTT
CDR3 protein: CASSPWTGGNTGELFF

D gene: NA
J gene: TRBJ2-3
V gene: TRBV7-2
clone size: many
CDR3 DNA: TGTGCCAGCAGGGGGCAATCAGATACGCAGTATTTT
CDR3 protein: CASRGQSDTQYF

D gene: TRBD1
J gene: TRBJ2-7
V gene: TRBV5-1
clone size: many
CDR3 DNA: TGCGCCAGCAGCGTGGGACAGGTCTACGAGCAGTACTTC
CDR3 protein: CASSVGQVYEQYF

D gene: TRBD1
J gene: TRBJ1-6
V gene: TRBV12-3/TRBV12-4
clone size: few
CDR3 DNA: TGTGCCAGCATTGACACAGGGGGAGGCTCACCCCTCCACTTT
CDR3 protein: CASIDTGGGSPLHF

D gene: TRBD1
J gene: TRBJ1-6
V gene: TRBV15
clone size: few
CDR3 DNA: TGTGCCACCAGCAGGAGACAGGGGGTCGGTTCACCCCTCCACTTT
CDR3 protein: CATSRRQGVGSPLHF

D gene: TRBD1
J gene: TRBJ1-5
V gene: TRBV7-8
clone size: many
CDR3 DNA: TGTGCCAGCAGTGAGGGACAGGGTTATAGCAATCAGCCCCAGCATTTT
CDR3 protein: CASSEGQGYSNQPQHF

D gene: NA
J gene: TRBJ1-6
V gene: TRBV7-9
clone size: few
CDR3 DNA: TGTGCCAGCAGCTTAGGGGATTGGGGGCCAGTCCCCAGATCACCCCTCCACTTT
CDR3 protein: CASSLGDWGPVPRSPLHF

D gene: NA
J gene: TRBJ1-6
V gene: TRBV2
clone size: many
CDR3 DNA: TGTGCCAGCAGTGCTGCGACAATCTGGGCTAATTCACCCCTCCACTTT
CDR3 protein: CASSAATIWANSPLHF

D gene: NA
J gene: TRBJ2-7
V gene: TRBV7-2
clone size: NA
CDR3 DNA: TGTGCCAGCAGCCGGGACTTTACCCCCTCCTACGAGCAGTACTTC
CDR3 protein: CASSRDFTPSYEQYF

D gene: TRBD1
J gene: TRBJ2-4
V gene: TRBV28
clone size: many
CDR3 DNA: TGTGCCACAGGGACAGGGATGGGCATTCAGTACTTC
CDR3 protein: CATGTGMGIQYF

D gene: NA
J gene: TRBJ2-1
V gene: TRBV24-1
clone size: many
CDR3 DNA: TGTGCCACCAGTGACATGTGGGGTAATGAGCAGTTCTTC
CDR3 protein: CATSDMWGNEQFF

D gene: TRBD1
J gene: TRBJ2-2
V gene: TRBV12-3/TRBV12-4
clone size: many
CDR3 DNA: TGTGCCAGCAGTCCCCACAGGGGTTCCCCCACCGGGGAGCTGTTTTTT
CDR3 protein: CASSPHRGSPTGELFF

D gene: NA
J gene: TRBJ2-6
V gene: TRBV4-2
clone size: few
CDR3 DNA: TGTGCCAGCAGCCAAGTTTTTCTCGGGACAAAAAGGGCCAACGTCCTGACTTTC
CDR3 protein: CASSQVFLGTKRANVLTF

D gene: NA
J gene: TRBJ2-1
V gene: TRBV2
clone size: many
CDR3 DNA: TGTGCCAGCAGTGAAGCCCCGCGGGGAGACAATGAGCAGTTCTTC
CDR3 protein: CASSEAPRGDNEQFF

D gene: NA
J gene: TRBJ1-1
V gene: TRBV20-1
clone size: many
CDR3 DNA: TGCAGTGCTTCAGGAATGGGGGCCCTGAACACTGAAGCTTTCTTT
CDR3 protein: CSASGMGALNTEAFF

D gene: NA
J gene: TRBJ1-5
V gene: TRBV20-1
clone size: many
CDR3 DNA: TGCAGTGCGAAGTCGGGGATTAGCAATCAGCCCCAGCATTTT
CDR3 protein: CSAKSGISNQPQHF

D gene: NA
J gene: TRBJ2-3
V gene: TRBV10-3
clone size: many
CDR3 DNA: TGTGCCATCAGACAGGGTTCAGATACGCAGTATTTT
CDR3 protein: CAIRQGSDTQYF

D gene: NA
J gene: TRBJ1-4
V gene: TRBV7-2
clone size: many
CDR3 DNA: TGTGCCAGCAGCTCCGGTCGGCCTACGGGGTCTAATGAAAAACTGTTTTTT
CDR3 protein: CASSSGRPTGSNEKLFF

D gene: NA
J gene: TRBJ2-3
V gene: TRBV20-1
clone size: many
CDR3 DNA: TGCAGTGCTAGAGATCCCCGAGGGGTCGCAGATACGCAGTATTTT
CDR3 protein: CSARDPRGVADTQYF

D gene: TRBD1
J gene: TRBJ2-7
V gene: TRBV7-6
clone size: few
CDR3 DNA: TGTGCCAGCAGCTTAGGGACAGGGAATTTCTACGAGCAGTACTTC
CDR3 protein: CASSLGTGNFYEQYF

D gene: NA
J gene: TRBJ1-2
V gene: TRBV7-8
clone size: few
CDR3 DNA: TGTGCCAGCAGCTTATTAAGTGGATTAGGGATAGATAACTATGGCTACACCTTC
CDR3 protein: CASSLLSGLGIDNYGYTF

D gene: TRBD1
J gene: TRBJ2-1
V gene: TRBV5-4
clone size: NA
CDR3 DNA: TGTGCCAGCAGTCTCGGGACAGGGGCCTACAATGAGCAGTTCTTC
CDR3 protein: CASSLGTGAYNEQFF

D gene: NA
J gene: TRBJ1-6
V gene: TRBV4-1
clone size: few
CDR3 DNA: TGCGCCAGCAGCCAAGATCTGGTTAGGCAGTCTAATTCACCCCTCCACTTT
CDR3 protein: CASSQDLVRQSNSPLHF

D gene: TRBD1
J gene: TRBJ1-4
V gene: TRBV4-2
clone size: few
CDR3 DNA: TGTGCCAGCAGCCTGCGAAACCCCGGGACAGGGGGCGCTAATGAAAAACTGTTTTTT
CDR3 protein: CASSLRNPGTGGANEKLFF

D gene: NA
J gene: TRBJ2-1
V gene: TRBV20-1
clone size: many
CDR3 DNA: TGCAGTGCTCGATCCATAGCAGGAAGGACCTACAATGAGCAGTTCTTC
CDR3 protein: CSARSIAGRTYNEQFF

D gene: TRBD2
J gene: TRBJ2-7
V gene: TRBV20-1
clone size: NA
CDR3 DNA: TGCAGTGCTAGAAGGGCGGGACTAGCCTACGAGCAGTACTTC
CDR3 protein: CSARRAGLAYEQYF

D gene: NA
J gene: TRBJ1-1
V gene: TRBV10-3
clone size: many
CDR3 DNA: TGTGCCATCAGTGAGTCGAGGAACACTGAAGCTTTCTTT
CDR3 protein: CAISESRNTEAFF

D gene: NA
J gene: TRBJ2-4
V gene: TRBV7-2
clone size: many
CDR3 DNA: TGTGCCAGCAGCTTACAATTTGCCGAGAACAAAAACATTCAGTACTTC
CDR3 protein: CASSLQFAENKNIQYF

D gene: NA
J gene: TRBJ1-1
V gene: TRBV5-1
clone size: few
CDR3 DNA: TGCGCCAGCAGCTTGTTACCAGGGGAGGTCACTGAAGCTTTCTTT
CDR3 protein: CASSLLPGEVTEAFF

D gene: NA
J gene: TRBJ1-1
V gene: TRBV7-2
clone size: many
CDR3 DNA: TGTGCCAGCAGCTTAGCGCCGGGGATGAACACTGAAGCTTTCTTT
CDR3 protein: CASSLAPGMNTEAFF

D gene: NA
J gene: TRBJ1-6
V gene: TRBV7-2
clone size: NA
CDR3 DNA: TGTGCCAGCAGAATCCGGGTCCGCGAGGGACCCCTCCACTTT
CDR3 protein: CASRIRVREGPLHF

D gene: NA
J gene: TRBJ1-2
V gene: TRBV7-9
clone size: few
CDR3 DNA: TGTGCCAGCAGCTGGGGACCCCCGGGAAACTATGGCTACACCTTC
CDR3 protein: CASSWGPPGNYGYTF

D gene: NA
J gene: TRBJ2-7
V gene: TRBV19
clone size: many
CDR3 DNA: TGTGCCAGTAGTATTCTTCCCAGCTACGAGCAGTACTTC
CDR3 protein: CASSILPSYEQYF

D gene: NA
J gene: TRBJ2-2
V gene: TRBV3-1
clone size: few
CDR3 DNA: TGTGCCAGCAGCCAAGCTAGCAGTCCCCACAGGGTTGACACCGGGGAGCTGTTTTTT
CDR3 protein: CASSQASSPHRVDTGELFF